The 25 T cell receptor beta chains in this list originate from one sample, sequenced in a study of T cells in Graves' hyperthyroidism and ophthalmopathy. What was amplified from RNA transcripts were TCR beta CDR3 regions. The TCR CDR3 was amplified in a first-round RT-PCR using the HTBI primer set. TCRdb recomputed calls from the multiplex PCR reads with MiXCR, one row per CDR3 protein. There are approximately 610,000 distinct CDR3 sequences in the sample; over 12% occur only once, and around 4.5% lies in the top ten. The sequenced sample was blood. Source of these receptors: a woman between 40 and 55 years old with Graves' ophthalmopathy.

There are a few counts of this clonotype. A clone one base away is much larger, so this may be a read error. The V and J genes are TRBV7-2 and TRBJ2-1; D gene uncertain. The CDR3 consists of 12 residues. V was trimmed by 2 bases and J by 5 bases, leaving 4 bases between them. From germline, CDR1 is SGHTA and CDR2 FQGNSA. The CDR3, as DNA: TGTGCCAGCAGCTTAACTAACAATGAGCAGTTCTTC. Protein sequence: CASSLTNNEQFF.

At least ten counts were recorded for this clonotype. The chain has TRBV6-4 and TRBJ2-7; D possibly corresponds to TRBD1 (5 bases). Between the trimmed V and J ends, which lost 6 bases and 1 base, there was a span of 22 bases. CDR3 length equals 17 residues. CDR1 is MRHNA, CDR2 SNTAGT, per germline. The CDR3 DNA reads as TGTGCCAGCAGACCATTACCGTATTTACAGGCATCCTACGAGCAGTACTTC. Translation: CASRPLPYLQASYEQYF.

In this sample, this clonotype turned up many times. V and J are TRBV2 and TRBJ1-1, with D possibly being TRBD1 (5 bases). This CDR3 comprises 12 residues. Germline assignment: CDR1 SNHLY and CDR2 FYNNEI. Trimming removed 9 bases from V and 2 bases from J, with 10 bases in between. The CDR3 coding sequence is TGTGCCAGTCCCAGGGTTAACACTGAAGCTTTCTTT. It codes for CASPRVNTEAFF.

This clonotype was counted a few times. The CDR3 protein is CASSLSPGTLNTEAFF. DNA for the CDR3: TGTGCCAGCAGTTTATCTCCGGGGACCTTGAACACTGAAGCTTTCTTT. The rearrangement joins TRBV27 to TRBJ1-1, with D maybe TRBD1 (5 bases). CDR3 size: 16 residues. Trimming shortened V by 0 bases and J by 0 bases, and 11 bases separated the two germline ends. Germline lookup yields CDR1 MNHEY and CDR2 SMNVEV (reference sequence).

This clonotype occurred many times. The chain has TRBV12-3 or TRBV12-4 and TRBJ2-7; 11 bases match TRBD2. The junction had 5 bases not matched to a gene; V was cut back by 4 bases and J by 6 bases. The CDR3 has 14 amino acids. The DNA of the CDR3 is TGTGCCAGCAGTTATCGACTAGCGGGATCCGAGCAGTACTTC. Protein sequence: CASSYRLAGSEQYF.

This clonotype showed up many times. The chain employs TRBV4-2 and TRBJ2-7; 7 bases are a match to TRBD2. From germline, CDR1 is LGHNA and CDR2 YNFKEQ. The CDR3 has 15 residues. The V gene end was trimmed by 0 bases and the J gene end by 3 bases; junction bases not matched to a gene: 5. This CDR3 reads CASSQDVRERYEQYF. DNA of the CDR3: TGTGCCAGCAGCCAAGATGTGCGGGAGCGCTACGAGCAGTACTTC.

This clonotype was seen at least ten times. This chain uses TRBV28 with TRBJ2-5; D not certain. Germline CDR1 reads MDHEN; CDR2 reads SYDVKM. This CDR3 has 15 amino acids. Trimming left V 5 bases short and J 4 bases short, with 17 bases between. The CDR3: CASSRPDSTAETQYF. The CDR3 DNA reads TGTGCCAGCAGTCGGCCAGATTCAACGGCAGAGACCCAGTACTTC.

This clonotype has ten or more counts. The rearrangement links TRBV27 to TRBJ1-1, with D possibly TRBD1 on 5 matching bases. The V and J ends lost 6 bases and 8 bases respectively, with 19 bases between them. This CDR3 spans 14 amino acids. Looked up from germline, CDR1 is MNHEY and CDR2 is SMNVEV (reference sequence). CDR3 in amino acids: CASSLGGDGREAFF. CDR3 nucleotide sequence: TGTGCCAGCAGCCTGGGGGGGGACGGAAGAGAAGCTTTCTTT.

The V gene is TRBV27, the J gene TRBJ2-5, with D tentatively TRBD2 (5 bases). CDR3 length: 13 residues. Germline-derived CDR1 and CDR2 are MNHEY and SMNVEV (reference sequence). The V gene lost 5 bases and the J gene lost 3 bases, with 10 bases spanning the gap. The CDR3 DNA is TGTGCCAGCAGTATCAGGACTGAAGAGACCCAGTACTTC. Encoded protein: CASSIRTEETQYF.

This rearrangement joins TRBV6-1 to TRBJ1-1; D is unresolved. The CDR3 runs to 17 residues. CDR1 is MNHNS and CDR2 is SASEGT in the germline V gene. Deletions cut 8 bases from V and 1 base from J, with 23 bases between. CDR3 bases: TGTGCCAGCGGACGTCGTCCGGGGTGGGAAGCGAACACTGAAGCTTTCTTT. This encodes CASGRRPGWEANTEAFF.

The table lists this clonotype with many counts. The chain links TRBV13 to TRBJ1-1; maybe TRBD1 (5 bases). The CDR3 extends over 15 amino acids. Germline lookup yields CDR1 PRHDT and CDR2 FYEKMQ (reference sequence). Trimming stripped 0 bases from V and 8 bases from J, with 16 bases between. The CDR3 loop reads CASSLGGPPKGEAFF. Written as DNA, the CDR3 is TGTGCCAGCAGCTTAGGAGGACCACCGAAGGGGGAAGCTTTCTTT.

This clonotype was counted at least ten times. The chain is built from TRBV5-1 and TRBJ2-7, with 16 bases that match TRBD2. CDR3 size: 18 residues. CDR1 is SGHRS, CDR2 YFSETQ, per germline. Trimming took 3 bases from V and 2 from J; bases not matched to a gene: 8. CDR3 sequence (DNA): TGCGCCAGCAGCTCATTCCCGGGACTAGCGGGAGGGACCTACGAGCAGTACTTC. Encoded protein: CASSSFPGLAGGTYEQYF.

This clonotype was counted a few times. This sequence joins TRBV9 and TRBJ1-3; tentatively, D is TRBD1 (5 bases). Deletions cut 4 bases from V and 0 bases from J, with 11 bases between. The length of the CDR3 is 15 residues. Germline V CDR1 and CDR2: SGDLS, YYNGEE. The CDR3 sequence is CASSPDGTSGNTIYF. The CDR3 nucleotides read TGTGCCAGCAGCCCCGACGGGACCTCTGGAAACACCATATATTTT.

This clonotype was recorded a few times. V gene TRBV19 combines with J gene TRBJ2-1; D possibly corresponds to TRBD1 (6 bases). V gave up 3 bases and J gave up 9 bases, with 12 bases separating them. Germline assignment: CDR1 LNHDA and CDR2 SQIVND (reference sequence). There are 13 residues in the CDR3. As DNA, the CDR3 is TGTGCCAGTAGTATCACAGGGTCCCCTGAGCAGTTCTTC. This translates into CASSITGSPEQFF.

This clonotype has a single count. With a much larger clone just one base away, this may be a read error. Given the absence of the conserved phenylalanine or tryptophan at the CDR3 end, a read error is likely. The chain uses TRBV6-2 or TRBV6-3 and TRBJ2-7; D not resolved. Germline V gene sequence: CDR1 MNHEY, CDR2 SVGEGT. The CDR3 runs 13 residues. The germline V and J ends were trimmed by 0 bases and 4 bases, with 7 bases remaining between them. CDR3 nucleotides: TGTGCCAGCAGTTACTCCAACAGTTACGAGCAGTACCTC. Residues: CASSYSNSYEQYL.

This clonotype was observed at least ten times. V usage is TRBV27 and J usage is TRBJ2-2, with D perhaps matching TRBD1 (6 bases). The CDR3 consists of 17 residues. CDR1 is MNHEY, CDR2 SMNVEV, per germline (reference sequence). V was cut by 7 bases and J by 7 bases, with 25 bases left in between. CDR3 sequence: CASTFRVMDRRGGELFF. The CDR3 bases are TGTGCCAGCACTTTCAGAGTAATGGACCGCAGGGGCGGGGAGCTGTTTTTT.

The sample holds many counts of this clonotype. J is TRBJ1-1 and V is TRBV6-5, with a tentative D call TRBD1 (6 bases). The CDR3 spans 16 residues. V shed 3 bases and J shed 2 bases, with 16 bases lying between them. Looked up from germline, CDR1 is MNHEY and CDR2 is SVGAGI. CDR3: CASSYRPGQTNTEAFF. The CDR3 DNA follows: TGTGCCAGCAGTTATAGGCCGGGACAAACAAACACTGAAGCTTTCTTT.

In DNA form, the CDR3 reads TGTGCCAGCAGTCAAATGACCCAAGAGACCCAGTACTTC. It yields the protein CASSQMTQETQYF. The V and J genes are TRBV6-1 and TRBJ2-5; no definite D call. V was clipped by 5 bases and J by 1 base, with 8 bases between them. The germline V gene encodes CDR1 MNHNS and CDR2 SASEGT. This CDR3 has 13 amino acids.

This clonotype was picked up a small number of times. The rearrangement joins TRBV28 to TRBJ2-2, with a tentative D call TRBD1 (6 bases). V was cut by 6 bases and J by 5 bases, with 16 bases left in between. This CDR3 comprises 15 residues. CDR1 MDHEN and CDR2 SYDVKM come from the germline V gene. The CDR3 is CASSLPGHRTGELFF. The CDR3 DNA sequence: TGTGCCAGCAGCCTCCCGGGACATCGAACCGGGGAGCTGTTTTTT.

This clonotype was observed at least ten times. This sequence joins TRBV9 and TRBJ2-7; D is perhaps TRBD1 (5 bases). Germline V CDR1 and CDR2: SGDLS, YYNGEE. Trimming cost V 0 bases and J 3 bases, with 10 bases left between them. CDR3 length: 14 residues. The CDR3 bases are TGTGCCAGCAGCGTAGAACCCAGGGTCTACGAGCAGTACTTC. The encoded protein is CASSVEPRVYEQYF. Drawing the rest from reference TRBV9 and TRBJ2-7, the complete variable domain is DSGVTQTPKHLITATGQRVTLRCSPRSGDLSVYWYQQSLDQGLQFLIQYYNGEERAKGNILERFSAQQFPDLHSELNLSSLELGDSALYFCASSVEPRVYEQYFGPGTRLTVT.

The CDR3 spells CASRGLANSGREQYF. CDR3 DNA sequence: TGTGCCAGCAGGGGACTAGCCAATTCTGGGAGGGAGCAGTACTTC. The rearrangement uses TRBV6-1 and TRBJ2-7; 9 bases match TRBD2. Germline-derived CDR1 and CDR2 are MNHNS and SASEGT. The CDR3 length is 15 residues. V was clipped by 6 bases and J by 7 bases; unmatched bases: 13.

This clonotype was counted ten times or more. The CDR3 DNA follows: TGTGCCAGCAGTTACTCGGGAGGAAATACCTACGAGCAGTACTTC. This translates into CASSYSGGNTYEQYF. This chain uses TRBV6-2 or TRBV6-3 with TRBJ2-7, with a weak D call TRBD2 (6 bases). The V end lost 0 bases, the J end lost 2 bases, and 11 bases lay between the germline ends. From germline, CDR1 is MNHEY and CDR2 SVGEGT. The CDR3 is 15 amino acids.

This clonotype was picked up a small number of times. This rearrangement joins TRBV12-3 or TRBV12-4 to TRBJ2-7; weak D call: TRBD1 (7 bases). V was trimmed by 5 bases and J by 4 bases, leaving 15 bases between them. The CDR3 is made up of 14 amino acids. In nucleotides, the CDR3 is TGTGCCAGCAGTAACCAGGGGGGCGTTTACGAGCAGTACTTC. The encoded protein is CASSNQGGVYEQYF.

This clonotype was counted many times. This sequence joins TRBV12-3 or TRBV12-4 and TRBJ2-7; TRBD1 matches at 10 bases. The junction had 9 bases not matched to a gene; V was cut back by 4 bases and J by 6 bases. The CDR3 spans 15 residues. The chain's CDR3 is CASSSSGTGVLEQYF. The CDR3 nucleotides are TGTGCCAGCAGTTCGTCCGGGACAGGGGTCCTCGAGCAGTACTTC.

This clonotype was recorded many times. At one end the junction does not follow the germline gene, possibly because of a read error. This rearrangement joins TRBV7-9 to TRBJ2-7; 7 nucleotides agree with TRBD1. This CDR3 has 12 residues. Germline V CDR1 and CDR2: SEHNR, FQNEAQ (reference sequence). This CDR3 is CASSFLDRELYF. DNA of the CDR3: TGTGCCAGCAGCTTCCTAGACAGGGAGCTGTACTTC.